A single sample is the source of the 15 T cell receptor beta chains below, sequenced in a study of low-dose radiotherapy and immunotherapy resistance in tumors (dated by TCRdb to the early 2020s). In the paper's terms, the time point label means: before trial treatment. Sequencing was performed on an Illumina HiSeq 2500. First-strand cDNA was synthesized with Superscript III and a set of TRAV- and TRBV-specific primers, covering both TCRalpha and TCRbeta chains. An approximately 18-cycle PCR with Phusion amplified the TCRs, pairing a constant-region primer with the adapter that was attached to the V primers. In-frame beta chains were kept once TCRdb had trimmed the public reads at Q25 with fastp and called clones with MiXCR. One record per CDR3 amino acid sequence lists the most common genes and DNA. The sample table holds some 85,000 distinct CDR3 sequences, of which about 20% were seen once. Over 4.5% of the sample goes to the ten largest clones.

Here the sequenced sample was PBMCs, taken before treatment. The receptor source for this set is a male donor with prostate cancer.

The sample holds many counts of this clonotype. The chain recombines TRBV30 with TRBJ1-6; 7 bases are a match to TRBD1. The V gene end was trimmed by 1 base and the J gene end by 8 bases; junction bases not matched to a gene: 8. The CDR3 runs 15 residues. CDR1 and CDR2 (germline): GTSNPN, SVGIG (reference sequence). Here the CDR3 DNA reads TGTGCCTGGAGTGGACTGACAGGGCCCGATTCACCCCTCCACTTT. Residues: CAWSGLTGPDSPLHF.

This clonotype has ten or more counts. The chain joins TRBV19 to TRBJ2-1, with a tentative D call TRBD2 (6 bases). Trimming shortened V by 8 bases and J by 0 bases, and 14 bases separated the two germline ends. CDR3 size: 15 residues. Germline CDR1 and CDR2: LNHDA and SQIVND (reference sequence). CDR3 loop: CASLGGSGSYNEQFF. The CDR3, as DNA: TGTGCCAGTCTGGGGGGATCAGGCTCCTACAATGAGCAGTTCTTC.

This clonotype was recorded many times. The chain recombines TRBV12-3 or TRBV12-4 with TRBJ2-7, with TRBD2 matching 7 bases. Trimming at V came to 6 bases and at J to 0 bases, leaving 5 bases not matched to a gene. The CDR3 totals 14 residues. The CDR3 reads CASRGGISSYEQYF. Written as DNA, the CDR3 is TGTGCCAGCAGGGGGGGGATTAGCTCCTACGAGCAGTACTTC.

This clonotype was found many times. CDR3 in amino acids: CASSHGTGTEAFF. In DNA form, the CDR3 reads TGTGCCAGCAGCCACGGGACAGGGACTGAAGCTTTCTTT. This chain links TRBV4-2 with TRBJ1-1, with TRBD1 matching over 9 bases. J gave up 5 bases and V 3 bases, and 1 base lay outside the gene matches. The CDR3 length is 13 residues. Germline V gene lookup returns CDR1 LGHNA and CDR2 YNFKEQ.

This clonotype appeared many times. This chain uses TRBV7-2 with TRBJ1-6; 8 nucleotides align to TRBD1. Germline values: CDR1 SGHTA, CDR2 FQGNSA. The CDR3 runs 15 residues. J was trimmed by 10 bases and V by 0 bases; bases with no gene match: 5. This CDR3 reads CASSLAPGGVSPLHF. In nucleotides, the CDR3 is TGTGCCAGCAGCTTAGCTCCAGGGGGCGTCTCACCCCTCCACTTT.

This clonotype was detected many times. V usage is TRBV28 and J usage is TRBJ2-7; D assignment may be TRBD1 or TRBD2 (5 bases each). CDR1 is MDHEN and CDR2 is SYDVKM in the germline V gene. Trimming took 0 bases from V and 3 from J, leaving 9 bases between them. CDR3 length: 14 amino acids. The CDR3 DNA reads TGTGCCAGCAGTTTATGGGGGGTCCACTACGAGCAGTACTTC. This gives the protein CASSLWGVHYEQYF.

This chain connects TRBV10-3 to TRBJ2-3; no clear D gene. The germline V gene has CDR1 ENHRY and CDR2 SYGVKD. V shed 5 bases and J shed 4 bases, with 10 bases lying between them. This CDR3 spans 13 amino acids. This CDR3 reads CAISKAFPDTQYF. CDR3 DNA sequence: TGTGCCATCAGTAAAGCTTTCCCAGATACGCAGTATTTT.

This clonotype was counted many times. This sequence joins TRBV19 and TRBJ2-1; 9 bases match TRBD2. CDR3 length: 21 residues. Trimming removed 4 bases from V and 4 bases from J; junction bases left unmatched: 23. Germline CDR1 reads LNHDA; CDR2 reads SQIVND (reference sequence). CDR3 sequence: CASSSRGAGVERTSEYNEQFF. In DNA, the CDR3 is TGTGCCAGTAGTAGCCGTGGGGCAGGGGTGGAGAGGACTAGCGAGTACAATGAGCAGTTCTTC.

This clonotype was observed at least ten times. The junction differs from germline at one of its ends, possibly a read error. This chain uses TRBV9 with TRBJ2-5, with 9 positions matching TRBD2. Germline assignment: CDR1 SGDLS and CDR2 YYNGEE. This CDR3 region has 14 residues. This CDR3 reads CASSVAGAQETQYF. The CDR3 coding sequence is TGTGCCAGCAGTGTAGCGGGGGCTCAAGAGACCCAGTACTTC.

Many counts were recorded for this clonotype. V is TRBV21-1 and J is TRBJ2-2; the listed D gene, TRBD1, was not tested against the DNA. TRBV21-1 is a known pseudogene. The CDR3 totals 13 residues. DNA for the CDR3: TGTGCCAGCCCCAAAGGGGGGGGTTTGGAGCTGTTTTTT. Translated: CASPKGGGLELFF.

V and J are TRBV3-1 and TRBJ2-4, with 10 bases identical to TRBD2. Germline loops: CDR1 LGHDT, CDR2 YNNKEL (reference sequence). V lost 1 base and J lost 0; bases outside the gene matches: 6. This CDR3 contains 18 residues. This CDR3 is CASSQVTSGQLAKNIQYF. The CDR3, as DNA: TGTGCCAGCAGCCAAGTGACTAGCGGGCAACTAGCCAAAAACATTCAGTACTTC.

The chain carries TRBV29-1 and TRBJ2-3; 8 positions match TRBD2. CDR3 length equals 15 residues. CDR1 is SQVTM, CDR2 ANQGSEA, per germline. V gave up 6 bases and J gave up 0 bases; unmatched junction bases: 8. Written as DNA, the CDR3 is TGCAGCGTCCGGGTAGCGGGACATAGCACAGATACGCAGTATTTT. Translating gives CSVRVAGHSTDTQYF.

This clonotype was seen many times. The chain uses TRBV24-1 and TRBJ2-5; D may be TRBD1 or TRBD2 (5 bases each). The germline V gene has CDR1 KGHDR and CDR2 SFDVKD. This CDR3 spans 14 amino acids. V shed 3 bases and J shed 2 bases, with 9 bases lying between them. The CDR3 DNA reads TGTGCCACCAGTGATCCCGGGACGCAAGAGACCCAGTACTTC. Amino acids: CATSDPGTQETQYF.

This clonotype appeared many times. V is TRBV14 and J is TRBJ2-7; a weak D match, TRBD1 (6 bases). V was shortened by 2 bases and J by 2 bases, with 10 bases between the two germline ends. The CDR3 spans 14 residues. Looked up from germline, CDR1 is SGHDN and CDR2 is FVKESK. As DNA, the CDR3 is TGTGCCAGCAGCCAACTGGGGGCGACCTACGAGCAGTACTTC. Amino acid sequence: CASSQLGATYEQYF. Full variable domain (rest looked up from reference TRBV14 and TRBJ2-7): EAGVTQFPSHSVIEKGQTVTLRCDPISGHDNLYWYRRVMGKEIKFLLHFVKESKQDESGMPNNRFLAERTGGTYSTLKVQPAELEDSGVYFCASSQLGATYEQYFGPGTRLTVT.

This clonotype was seen once. One base separates it from a far larger clone, so it is likely a read error. V is TRBV3-1 and J is TRBJ2-1; D may be TRBD1 or TRBD2 (5 bases each). Germline lookup yields CDR1 LGHDT and CDR2 YNNKEL (reference sequence). This CDR3 contains 17 residues. The V gene lost 2 bases and the J gene lost 10 bases, with 24 bases spanning the gap. CDR3 in amino acids: CASSQLGRGTQGSEQFF. The DNA of the CDR3 is TGTGCCAGCAGCCAACTCGGGCGTGGGACGCAGGGTTCGGAGCAGTTCTTC.